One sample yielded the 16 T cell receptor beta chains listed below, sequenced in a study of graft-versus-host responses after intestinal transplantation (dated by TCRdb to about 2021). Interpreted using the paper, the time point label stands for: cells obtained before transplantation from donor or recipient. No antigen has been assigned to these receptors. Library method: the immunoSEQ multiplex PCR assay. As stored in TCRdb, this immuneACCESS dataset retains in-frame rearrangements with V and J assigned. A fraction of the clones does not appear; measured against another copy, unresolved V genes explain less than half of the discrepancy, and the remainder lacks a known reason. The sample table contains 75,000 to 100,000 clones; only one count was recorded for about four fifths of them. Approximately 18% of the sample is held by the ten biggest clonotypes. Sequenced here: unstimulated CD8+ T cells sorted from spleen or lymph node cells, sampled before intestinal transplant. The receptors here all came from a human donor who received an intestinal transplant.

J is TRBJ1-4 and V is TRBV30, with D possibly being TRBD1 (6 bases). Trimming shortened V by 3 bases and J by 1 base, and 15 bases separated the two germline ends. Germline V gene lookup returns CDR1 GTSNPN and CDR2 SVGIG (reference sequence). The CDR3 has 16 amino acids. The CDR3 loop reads CAWRNNRDGTNEKLFF. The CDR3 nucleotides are TGTGCCTGGAGGAACAACAGGGATGGAACTAATGAAAAACTGTTTTTT.

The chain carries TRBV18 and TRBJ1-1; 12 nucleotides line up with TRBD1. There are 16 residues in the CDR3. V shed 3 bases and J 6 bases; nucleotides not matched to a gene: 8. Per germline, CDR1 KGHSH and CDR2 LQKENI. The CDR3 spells CASSPVGQGAGAEAFF. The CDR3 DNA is TGTGCCAGCTCACCCGTGGGACAGGGGGCCGGGGCTGAAGCTTTCTTT.

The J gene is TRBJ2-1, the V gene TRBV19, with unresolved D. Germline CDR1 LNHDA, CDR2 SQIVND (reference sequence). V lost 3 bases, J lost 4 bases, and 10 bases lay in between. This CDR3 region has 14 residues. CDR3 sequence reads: CASSMSNTYNEQFF. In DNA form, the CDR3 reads TGTGCCAGTAGTATGAGTAATACTTACAATGAGCAGTTCTTC.

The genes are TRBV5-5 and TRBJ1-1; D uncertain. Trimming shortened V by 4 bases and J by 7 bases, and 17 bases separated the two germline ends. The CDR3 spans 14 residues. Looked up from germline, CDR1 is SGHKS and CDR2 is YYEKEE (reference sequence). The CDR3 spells CASSVRWSPYEAFF. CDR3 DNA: TGTGCCAGCAGCGTCCGTTGGTCCCCTTATGAAGCTTTCTTT. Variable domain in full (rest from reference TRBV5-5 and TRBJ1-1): DAGVTQSPTHLIKTRGQQVTLRCSPISGHKSVSWYQQVLGQGPQFIFQYYEKEERGRGNFPDRFSARQFPNYSSELNVNALLLGDSALYLCASSVRWSPYEAFFGQGTRLTVV.

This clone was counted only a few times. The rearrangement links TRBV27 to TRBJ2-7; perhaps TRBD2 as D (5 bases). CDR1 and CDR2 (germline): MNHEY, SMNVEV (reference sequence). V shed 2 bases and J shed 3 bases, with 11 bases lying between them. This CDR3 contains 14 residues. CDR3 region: CASSLTPGSYEQYF. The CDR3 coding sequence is TGTGCCAGCAGTTTAACCCCGGGAAGCTACGAGCAGTACTTC.

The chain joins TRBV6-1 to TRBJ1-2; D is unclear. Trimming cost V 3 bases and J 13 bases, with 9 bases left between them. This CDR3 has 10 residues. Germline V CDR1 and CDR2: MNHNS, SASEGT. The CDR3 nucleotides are TGTGCCAGCAGTGACACCCATCGCACCTTC. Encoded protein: CASSDTHRTF.

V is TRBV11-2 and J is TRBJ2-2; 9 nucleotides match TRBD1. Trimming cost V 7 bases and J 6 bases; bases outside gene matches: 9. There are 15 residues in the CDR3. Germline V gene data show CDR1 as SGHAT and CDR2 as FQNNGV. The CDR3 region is CASTRLRQGAGELFF. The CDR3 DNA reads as TGTGCCAGCACCAGACTTCGACAGGGGGCCGGGGAGCTGTTTTTT.

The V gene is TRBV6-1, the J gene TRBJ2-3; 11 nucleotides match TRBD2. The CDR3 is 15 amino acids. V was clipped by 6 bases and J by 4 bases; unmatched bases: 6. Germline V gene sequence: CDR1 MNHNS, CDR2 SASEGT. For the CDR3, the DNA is TGTGCCAGCAGAGCTCTAGCGGGGGGCCCAGATACGCAGTATTTT. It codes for CASRALAGGPDTQYF.

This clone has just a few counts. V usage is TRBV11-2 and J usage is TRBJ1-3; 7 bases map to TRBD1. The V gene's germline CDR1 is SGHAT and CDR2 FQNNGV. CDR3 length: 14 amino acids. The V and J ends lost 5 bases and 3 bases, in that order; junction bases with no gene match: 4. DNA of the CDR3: TGTGCCAGCAGCCTAAGACAGGGTGGAAACACCATATATTTT. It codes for CASSLRQGGNTIYF.

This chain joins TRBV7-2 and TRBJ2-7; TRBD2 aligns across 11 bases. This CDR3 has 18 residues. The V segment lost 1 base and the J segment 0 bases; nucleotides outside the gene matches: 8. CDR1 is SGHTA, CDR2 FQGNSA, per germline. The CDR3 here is CASSLGGSGRVDSYEQYF. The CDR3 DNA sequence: TGTGCCAGCAGCTTAGGAGGTAGCGGGAGGGTTGACTCCTACGAGCAGTACTTC.

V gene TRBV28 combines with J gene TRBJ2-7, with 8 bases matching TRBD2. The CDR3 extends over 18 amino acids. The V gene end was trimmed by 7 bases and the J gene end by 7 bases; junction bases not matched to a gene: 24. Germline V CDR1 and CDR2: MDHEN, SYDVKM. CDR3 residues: CASTLPLPGGRGAGEQYF. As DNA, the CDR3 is TGTGCCAGCACCCTTCCCTTACCGGGAGGGAGGGGGGCCGGTGAGCAGTACTTC.

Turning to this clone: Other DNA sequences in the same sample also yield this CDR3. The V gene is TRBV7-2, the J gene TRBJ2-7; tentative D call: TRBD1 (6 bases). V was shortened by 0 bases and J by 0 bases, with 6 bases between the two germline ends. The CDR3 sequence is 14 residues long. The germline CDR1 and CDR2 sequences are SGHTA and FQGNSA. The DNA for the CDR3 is TGTGCCAGCAGCTTAGCAGGGGGCTCCTACGAGCAGTACTTC. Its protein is CASSLAGGSYEQYF.

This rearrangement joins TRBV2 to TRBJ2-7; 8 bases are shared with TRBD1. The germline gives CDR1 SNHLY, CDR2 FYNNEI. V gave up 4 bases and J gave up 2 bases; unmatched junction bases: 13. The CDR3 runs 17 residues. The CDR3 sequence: CASSGNPWEQGAYEQYF. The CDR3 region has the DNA TGTGCCAGCAGTGGAAACCCCTGGGAACAGGGGGCCTACGAGCAGTACTTC.

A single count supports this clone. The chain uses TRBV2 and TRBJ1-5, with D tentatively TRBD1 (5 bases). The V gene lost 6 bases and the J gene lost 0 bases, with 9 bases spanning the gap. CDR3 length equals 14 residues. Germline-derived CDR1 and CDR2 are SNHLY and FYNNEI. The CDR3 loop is CASRKGCSNQPQHF. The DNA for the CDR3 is TGTGCCAGCAGGAAGGGGTGTAGCAATCAGCCCCAGCATTTT.

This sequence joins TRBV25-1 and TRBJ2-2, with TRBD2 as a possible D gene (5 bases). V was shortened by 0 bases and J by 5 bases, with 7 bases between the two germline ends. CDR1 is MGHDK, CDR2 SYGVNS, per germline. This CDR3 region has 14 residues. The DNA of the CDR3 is TGTGCCAGCAGTGAATATCGGAGGACCGGGGAGCTGTTTTTT. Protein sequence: CASSEYRRTGELFF.

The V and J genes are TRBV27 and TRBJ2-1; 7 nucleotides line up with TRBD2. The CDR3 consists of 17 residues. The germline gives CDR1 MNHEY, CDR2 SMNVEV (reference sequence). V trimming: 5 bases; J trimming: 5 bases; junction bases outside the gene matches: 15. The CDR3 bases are TGTGCCAGCAGTCGCGGGAGCTACCTTCCGGGGAACAATGAGCAGTTCTTC. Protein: CASSRGSYLPGNNEQFF.